This T cell receptor beta chain was recovered during a study of Graves' ophthalmopathy and Graves' hyperthyroidism. Trimming pared 3 bases from V and 0 bases from J, leaving 8 bases between. CDR3 length: 14 amino acids. Using RNA transcripts, the TCR beta CDR3 regions were amplified. RT-PCR with HTBI primers came first, then second-round multiplex PCR. In TCRdb, the multiplex PCR reads were re-called with MiXCR into one record per CDR3 protein. The repertoire holds about 1.2 million distinct CDR3 sequences, with about 38% as singletons. Hyperthyroidism cases were recent diagnoses of under 2 months' duration in people aged 18 to 65. As diagnostic evidence, clinical symptoms, serum thyroxine, TRAb, thyroid ultrasound and orbital computed tomography were relied upon. The table lists this clonotype with many counts. Antigen unknown. Study conclusions and caveats: Blood contained most expanded thyroid clonotypes exceeding 0.001 frequency.

The sequence was obtained from an adult man with Graves' hyperthyroidism. The sample taken for sequencing was peripheral blood or thyroid tissue (not recorded which). The V gene is TRBV12-3 or TRBV12-4, the J gene TRBJ1-2; D remains unclear. The CDR3 DNA is TGTGCCAGCAGTTTTGGGTCGGCTAACTATGGCTACACCTTC. It encodes CASSFGSANYGYTF.